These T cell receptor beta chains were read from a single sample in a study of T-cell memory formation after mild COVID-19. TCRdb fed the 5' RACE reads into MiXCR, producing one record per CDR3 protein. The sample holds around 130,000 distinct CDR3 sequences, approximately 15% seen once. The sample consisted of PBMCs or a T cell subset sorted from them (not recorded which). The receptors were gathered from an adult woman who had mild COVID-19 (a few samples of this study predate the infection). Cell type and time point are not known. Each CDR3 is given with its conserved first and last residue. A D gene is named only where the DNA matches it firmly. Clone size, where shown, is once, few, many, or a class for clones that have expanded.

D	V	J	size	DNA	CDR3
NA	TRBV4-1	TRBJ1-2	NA	TGCGCCAGCAGCCAAGATTGGGCAGGCAGCTATGGCTACACCTTC	CASSQDWAGSYGYTF
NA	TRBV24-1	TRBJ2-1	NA	TGTGCCACCAGTGACCAGGACAATGAGCAGTTCTTC	CATSDQDNEQFF
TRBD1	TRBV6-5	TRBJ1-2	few	TGTGCCAGCAGTTCGGACAGGGGGGGAGGCTACACCTTC	CASSSDRGGGYTF
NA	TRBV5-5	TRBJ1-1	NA	TGTGCCAGCAGCTCACCTGGGGAGTGGAGCACTGAAGCTTTCTTT	CASSSPGEWSTEAFF
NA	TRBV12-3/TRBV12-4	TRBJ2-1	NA	TGCGCCAGCAGTTTAGCGACGGGGTACAATGAGCAGTTCTTC	CASSLATGYNEQFF
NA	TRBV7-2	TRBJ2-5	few	TGTGCCAGCAGCTTAGTCGGCCACCCCGGGGAGACCCAGTACTTC	CASSLVGHPGETQYF
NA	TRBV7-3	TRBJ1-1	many	TGTGCCAGCAGCTTACAGGAGAACACTGAAGCTTTCTTT	CASSLQENTEAFF
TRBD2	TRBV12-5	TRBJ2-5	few	TGTGCTAGTGGTTTGCCTAACGGGCTAGCGGGAAAAGAGACCCAGTACTTC	CASGLPNGLAGKETQYF
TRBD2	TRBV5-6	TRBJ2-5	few	TGTGCCAGCAGTTTTACGCTAGCGGGAGGGGAGACCCAGTACTTC	CASSFTLAGGETQYF
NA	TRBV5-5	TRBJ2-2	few	TGTGCCAGCAGCTTGCCTAGTTGGAACACCGGGGAGCTGTTTTTT	CASSLPSWNTGELFF
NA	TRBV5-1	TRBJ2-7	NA	TGCGCCAGCAGCTTGGGGGACGGCGACTACGAGCAGTACTTC	CASSLGDGDYEQYF
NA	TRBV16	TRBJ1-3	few	TGTGCCAGCAGCCCCCTGGAGCACTCTGGAAACACCATATATTTT	CASSPLEHSGNTIYF
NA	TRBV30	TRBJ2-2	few	TGTGCCTGGAGTCCTTCGGGTTCCCTGTTTTTT	CAWSPSGSLFF
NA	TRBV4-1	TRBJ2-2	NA	TGCGCCACCAACCCGGGACAAAACACCGGGGAGCTGTTTTTT	CATNPGQNTGELFF
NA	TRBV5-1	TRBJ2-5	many	TGCGCCAGCAGCGCGAGCGAGACCCAGTACTTC	CASSASETQYF
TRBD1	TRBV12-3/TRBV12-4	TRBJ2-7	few	TGTGCCAGCAGATCAGGGGGTGAACGGGGCGAGCAGTACTTC	CASRSGGERGEQYF
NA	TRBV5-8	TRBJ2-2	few	TGTGCCAGCAGCTTGATTCCGGGACACGGGAGCGCGAACACCGGGGAGCTGTTTTTT	CASSLIPGHGSANTGELFF
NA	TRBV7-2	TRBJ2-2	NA	TGTGCCAGCAGCTCTCGGCGGGGTACCGGGGAGCTGTTTTTT	CASSSRRGTGELFF
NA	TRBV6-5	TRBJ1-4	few	TGTGCCAGCAGTGCAGTGGCAACTAATGAAAAACTGTTTTTT	CASSAVATNEKLFF
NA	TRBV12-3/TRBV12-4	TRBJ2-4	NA	TGTGCCAGCAGCATGAATATCGTCCCCGGTTTCTTC	CASSMNIVPGFF
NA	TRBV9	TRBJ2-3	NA	TGTGCCAGCAGCGTAGAGGCCGAGGTTCATACGCAGTATTTT	CASSVEAEVHTQYF
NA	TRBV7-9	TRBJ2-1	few	TGTGCCAGCAGCTTTCGAGGCGCCGTCGGTAATGAGCAGTTCTTC	CASSFRGAVGNEQFF
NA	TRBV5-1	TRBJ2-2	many	TGCGCCAGCAGCTTGCCCGGGGCCGCGAACACCGGGGAGCTGTTTTTT	CASSLPGAANTGELFF
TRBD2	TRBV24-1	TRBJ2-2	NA	TGTGCCTCTGCCGGGGGGACCACCGGGGAGCTGTTTTTT	CASAGGTTGELFF
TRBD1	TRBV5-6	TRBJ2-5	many	TGTGCCAGCAGCGCACAGGGGGTCGAGACCCAGTACTTC	CASSAQGVETQYF
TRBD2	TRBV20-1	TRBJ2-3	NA	TGCAGTGCTAGCGGGGGGGATACAGATACGCAGTATTTT	CSASGGDTDTQYF
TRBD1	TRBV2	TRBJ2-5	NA	TGTGCCAGCAATAGACAGGGGGAAGAGACCCAGTACTTC	CASNRQGEETQYF
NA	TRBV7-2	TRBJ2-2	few	TGTGCCAGCAGCCCCTTCCCGGGATTCGGGGAGCTGTTTTTT	CASSPFPGFGELFF
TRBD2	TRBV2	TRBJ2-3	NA	TGTGCCAGCAGTGCCCAGGCGGGGGTGAGCACAGATACGCAGTATTTT	CASSAQAGVSTDTQYF
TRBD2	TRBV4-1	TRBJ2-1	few	TGCGCCAGCAGCCAAGATGGCATAGCGGGGGGCCACAATGAGCAGTTCTTC	CASSQDGIAGGHNEQFF
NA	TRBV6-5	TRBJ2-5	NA	TGTGCCAGCAGTAAGCTACGGACGGGGGAGACCCAGTACTTC	CASSKLRTGETQYF
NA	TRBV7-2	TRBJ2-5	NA	TGTGCCAGCAGCTTAGCGGGTATCCGAGAGACCCAGTACTTC	CASSLAGIRETQYF
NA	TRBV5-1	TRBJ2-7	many	TGCGCCAGCGGTGAGGGCACGGCCTACGAGCAGTACTTC	CASGEGTAYEQYF
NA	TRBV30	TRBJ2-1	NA	TGTGCCTGGACGGGGGGCGGGAAACTTAGCTCCTACAATGAGCAGTTCTTC	CAWTGGGKLSSYNEQFF
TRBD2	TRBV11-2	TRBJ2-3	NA	TGTGCCAGCAGCCGGGGACTAGCGGGAATGGGGGATACGCAGTATTTT	CASSRGLAGMGDTQYF
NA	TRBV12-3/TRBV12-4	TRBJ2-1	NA	TGTGCCAGCAGTTTACGCGGACGAGACGTTGGTGAGCAGTTCTTC	CASSLRGRDVGEQFF
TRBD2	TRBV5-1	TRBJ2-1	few	TGCGCCACCGCACTAGCGGGGGGCTCCTACAATGAGCAGTTCTTC	CATALAGGSYNEQFF
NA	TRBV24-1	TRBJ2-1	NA	TGTGCCACCAGTGACCGGGACATATCTGAGCAGTTCTTC	CATSDRDISEQFF
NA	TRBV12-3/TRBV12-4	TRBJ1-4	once	TGTGCCAGCAGTTTCGGCAGCGCAACTAATGAAAAACTGTTTTTT	CASSFGSATNEKLFF
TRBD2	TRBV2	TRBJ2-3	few	TGTGCCAGCAGTGAAGGGGGAGGGACAGATACGCAGTATTTT	CASSEGGGTDTQYF